These T cell receptor beta chains were read from a single sample in a study of regulatory T cells in long-lasting Graves disease. TCRdb reprocessed the multiplex PCR reads via MiXCR and lists one record per CDR3 protein. In the table there are a few hundred thousand distinct CDR3 sequences, 20% to 25% of which are singletons. This material consisted of peripheral blood mononuclear cells (PBMCs), taken at new diagnosis, from a patient treated with antithyroid drugs. These receptors were obtained from a female donor with Graves disease. The CDR3 runs from the conserved cysteine through the conserved F or W. The order of the fields is CDR3 protein, CDR3 DNA, clone size, D gene, V gene, J gene. The D gene is left open where the match is weak. Size is omitted from some rows. Given values are once, few, many or a class for expanded clones.

CDR3aa: CASSQDERGLFEQYF; CDR3nt: TGTGCCAGCAGCCAAGACGAGCGGGGGCTTTTCGAGCAGTACTTC; abundance: many; d_gene: TRBD2; v_gene: TRBV3-1; j_gene: TRBJ2-7
CDR3aa: CSATPTGGLNTEAFF; CDR3nt: TGCAGCGCCACCCCGACAGGGGGGTTAAACACTGAAGCTTTCTTT; abundance: many; d_gene: TRBD1; v_gene: TRBV29-1; j_gene: TRBJ1-1
CDR3aa: CASSLQGYQPQHF; CDR3nt: TGTGCCAGCAGTTTACAGGGTTATCAGCCCCAGCATTTT; abundance: few; d_gene: -; v_gene: TRBV12-3/TRBV12-4; j_gene: TRBJ1-5
CDR3aa: CASSPGTGSDGYTF; CDR3nt: TGTGCCAGCAGCCCCGGGACAGGGTCTGATGGCTACACCTTC; abundance: -; d_gene: TRBD1; v_gene: TRBV7-9; j_gene: TRBJ1-2
CDR3aa: CASSTYQNEQEKDYGYTF; CDR3nt: TGTGCCAGCAGCACCTACCAAAATGAACAAGAGAAGGACTATGGCTACACCTTC; abundance: many; d_gene: -; v_gene: TRBV7-9; j_gene: TRBJ1-2
CDR3aa: CASTVGDTQYF; CDR3nt: TGCGCCAGCACAGTCGGTGATACGCAGTATTTT; abundance: -; d_gene: -; v_gene: TRBV10-2; j_gene: TRBJ2-3
CDR3aa: CASSKGQGGSTDTQYF; CDR3nt: TGTGCCAGCAGCAAAGGACAGGGTGGGAGCACAGATACGCAGTATTTT; abundance: many; d_gene: TRBD1; v_gene: TRBV7-2; j_gene: TRBJ2-3
CDR3aa: CASSKTRQGGSPLHF; CDR3nt: TGTGCCAGCAGTAAAACAAGACAGGGAGGCTCACCCCTCCACTTT; abundance: many; d_gene: TRBD1; v_gene: TRBV12-3/TRBV12-4; j_gene: TRBJ1-6
CDR3aa: CASSLRSTDTQYF; CDR3nt: TGTGCCAGCAGTTTGCGGAGCACAGATACGCAGTATTTT; abundance: -; d_gene: -; v_gene: TRBV28; j_gene: TRBJ2-3
CDR3aa: CASSGQGRNTEAFF; CDR3nt: TGTGCCAGCAGTGGCCAGGGGCGGAACACTGAAGCTTTCTTT; abundance: many; d_gene: -; v_gene: TRBV28; j_gene: TRBJ1-1
CDR3aa: CASRPLAGGPRVSGANVLTF; CDR3nt: TGCGCCAGCAGACCGCTAGCGGGGGGTCCACGGGTCTCTGGGGCCAACGTCCTGACTTTC; abundance: -; d_gene: TRBD2; v_gene: TRBV10-1; j_gene: TRBJ2-6
CDR3aa: CAWTQGSTYEQYF; CDR3nt: TGTGCCTGGACTCAGGGGTCAACCTACGAGCAGTACTTC; abundance: -; d_gene: -; v_gene: TRBV30; j_gene: TRBJ2-7
CDR3aa: CSAPSLRTDTQYF; CDR3nt: TGCAGTGCCCCAAGTCTCCGCACAGATACGCAGTATTTT; abundance: many; d_gene: -; v_gene: TRBV20-1; j_gene: TRBJ2-3
CDR3aa: CASSLVTHPYNEQFF; CDR3nt: TGTGCCAGCAGCTTGGTTACTCACCCCTACAATGAGCAGTTCTTC; abundance: many; d_gene: -; v_gene: TRBV7-2; j_gene: TRBJ2-1
CDR3aa: CSVVGNQETQYF; CDR3nt: TGCAGCGTTGTCGGCAACCAAGAGACCCAGTACTTC; abundance: many; d_gene: -; v_gene: TRBV29-1; j_gene: TRBJ2-5
CDR3aa: CSARDRGHGGYTF; CDR3nt: TGCAGTGCTCGGGACAGGGGGCACGGCGGCTACACCTTC; abundance: many; d_gene: TRBD1; v_gene: TRBV20-1; j_gene: TRBJ1-2
CDR3aa: CASSFRSNQPQHF; CDR3nt: TGTGCCAGCAGCTTCCGTAGCAATCAGCCCCAGCATTTT; abundance: many; d_gene: -; v_gene: TRBV7-2; j_gene: TRBJ1-5
CDR3aa: CATSSEKTSGSRNEQFF; CDR3nt: TGTGCCACCAGCAGCGAAAAGACTAGCGGGAGCCGTAATGAGCAGTTCTTC; abundance: -; d_gene: TRBD2; v_gene: TRBV15; j_gene: TRBJ2-1
CDR3aa: CSAESPQRGQDNEQFF; CDR3nt: TGCAGTGCCGAATCCCCACAGCGAGGTCAGGACAATGAGCAGTTCTTC; abundance: many; d_gene: -; v_gene: TRBV20-1; j_gene: TRBJ2-1
CDR3aa: CASSIWASPENIQYF; CDR3nt: TGTGCCAGTAGTATTTGGGCGTCCCCTGAGAACATTCAGTACTTC; abundance: -; d_gene: -; v_gene: TRBV19; j_gene: TRBJ2-4
CDR3aa: CASSFANTEVFF; CDR3nt: TGCGCCAGCAGCTTTGCGAACACTGAAGTTTTCTTT; abundance: few; d_gene: -; v_gene: TRBV5-1; j_gene: TRBJ1-1
CDR3aa: CSARDRDRGNTIYF; CDR3nt: TGCAGTGCTAGAGATCGGGACAGAGGAAACACCATATATTTT; abundance: many; d_gene: TRBD1; v_gene: TRBV20-1; j_gene: TRBJ1-3
CDR3aa: CASSHGRGASSYNEQFF; CDR3nt: TGTGCCAGCAGCCATGGTCGGGGGGCGAGCTCCTACAATGAGCAGTTCTTC; abundance: few; d_gene: -; v_gene: TRBV13; j_gene: TRBJ2-1
CDR3aa: CASSPSRGDYEQYF; CDR3nt: TGTGCCAGCAGCCCTTCACGGGGGGACTACGAGCAGTACTTC; abundance: many; d_gene: TRBD2; v_gene: TRBV7-2; j_gene: TRBJ2-7
CDR3aa: CASSDSGGPDTQYF; CDR3nt: TGTGCCAGCAGTGATTCGGGAGGGCCTGATACGCAGTATTTT; abundance: -; d_gene: TRBD2; v_gene: TRBV2; j_gene: TRBJ2-3
CDR3aa: CASSDRDRDQLAKNIQYF; CDR3nt: TGTGCCAGCAGTGATCGGGACAGGGACCAACTAGCCAAAAACATTCAGTACTTC; abundance: few; d_gene: TRBD1; v_gene: TRBV6-4; j_gene: TRBJ2-4
CDR3aa: CASSSTGEYGYTF; CDR3nt: TGTGCCAGCAGCTCGACTGGGGAATATGGCTACACCTTC; abundance: many; d_gene: -; v_gene: TRBV11-3; j_gene: TRBJ1-2
CDR3aa: CAWSPGGTEKLFF; CDR3nt: TGTGCCTGGAGTCCGGGAGGGACTGAAAAACTGTTTTTT; abundance: many; d_gene: -; v_gene: TRBV30; j_gene: TRBJ1-4
CDR3aa: CASRDRDTEAFF; CDR3nt: TGTGCCAGCAGGGATAGGGACACTGAAGCTTTCTTT; abundance: many; d_gene: -; v_gene: TRBV6-1; j_gene: TRBJ1-1
CDR3aa: CSAKLAGGRSTDTQYF; CDR3nt: TGCAGTGCGAAGCTAGCGGGGGGCAGGAGCACAGATACGCAGTATTTT; abundance: many; d_gene: TRBD2; v_gene: TRBV20-1; j_gene: TRBJ2-3
CDR3aa: CAIKSTGGIDEQYF; CDR3nt: TGTGCCATCAAATCGACAGGGGGCATTGACGAGCAGTACTTC; abundance: -; d_gene: TRBD1; v_gene: TRBV10-3; j_gene: TRBJ2-7
CDR3aa: CASSQRAAKNIQYF; CDR3nt: TGTGCCAGCAGCCAGCGGGCCGCCAAAAACATTCAGTACTTC; abundance: many; d_gene: -; v_gene: TRBV7-2; j_gene: TRBJ2-4
CDR3aa: CASSLPGADTEAFF; CDR3nt: TGCGCCAGCAGCCTTCCGGGGGCGGACACTGAAGCTTTCTTT; abundance: many; d_gene: -; v_gene: TRBV4-1; j_gene: TRBJ1-1
CDR3aa: CASSWGTGGAYEQFF; CDR3nt: TGTGCCAGCAGTTGGGGGACAGGGGGCGCCTATGAGCAGTTCTTC; abundance: many; d_gene: TRBD1; v_gene: TRBV12-3/TRBV12-4; j_gene: TRBJ2-1
CDR3aa: CASRDRGRFMATEAFF; CDR3nt: TGTGCCAGCAGAGACAGGGGGCGGTTCATGGCCACTGAAGCTTTCTTT; abundance: few; d_gene: TRBD1; v_gene: TRBV6-1; j_gene: TRBJ1-1
CDR3aa: CSARDPRHTNTEAFF; CDR3nt: TGCAGTGCTAGAGATCCGAGGCATACGAACACTGAAGCTTTCTTT; abundance: -; d_gene: -; v_gene: TRBV20-1; j_gene: TRBJ1-1
CDR3aa: CASSARGQGGYEQYF; CDR3nt: TGTGCCAGCAGCGCCCGGGGGCAGGGGGGTTACGAGCAGTACTTC; abundance: many; d_gene: -; v_gene: TRBV7-2; j_gene: TRBJ2-7
CDR3aa: CASSEGRGPEETQYF; CDR3nt: TGTGCCAGCAGCGAGGGGAGGGGACCTGAAGAGACCCAGTACTTC; abundance: many; d_gene: TRBD2; v_gene: TRBV7-2; j_gene: TRBJ2-5
CDR3aa: CASRGGLGATLATDTQYF; CDR3nt: TGTGCCAGCAGGGGTGGGCTGGGGGCCACCTTAGCCACAGATACGCAGTATTTT; abundance: many; d_gene: -; v_gene: TRBV28; j_gene: TRBJ2-3
CDR3aa: CASNPEVDQPQHF; CDR3nt: TGTGCCAGCAACCCAGAGGTGGATCAGCCCCAGCATTTT; abundance: many; d_gene: -; v_gene: TRBV6-1; j_gene: TRBJ1-5
CDR3aa: CASSYSTHRTEAFF; CDR3nt: TGTGCCAGCAGTTACTCGACTCACAGAACTGAAGCTTTCTTT; abundance: -; d_gene: -; v_gene: TRBV6-5; j_gene: TRBJ1-1